This T cell receptor (beta chain) was recorded in a study of T cell responses to AZD1222 COVID-19 vaccine. CDR1 and CDR2 (germline): SGDLS, YYNGEE. V was shortened by 4 bases and J by 5 bases, with 16 bases between the two germline ends. The CDR3 spans 14 residues. Assay: immunoSEQ multiplex PCR; the TCRdb copy retains only in-frame clones and omits some. The sample yields more than 250,000 clones, just over 90% seen once. The TCR originated in an adult in good health. V is TRBV9 and J is TRBJ2-7, with D perhaps matching TRBD1 (6 bases). The sample here was peripheral blood, taken on day 0 of AZD1222 vaccination. The CDR3 here is CASSLRTDRDEQYF. The CDR3 region has the DNA TGTGCCAGCAGCCTACGGACAGATAGGGACGAGCAGTACTTC.